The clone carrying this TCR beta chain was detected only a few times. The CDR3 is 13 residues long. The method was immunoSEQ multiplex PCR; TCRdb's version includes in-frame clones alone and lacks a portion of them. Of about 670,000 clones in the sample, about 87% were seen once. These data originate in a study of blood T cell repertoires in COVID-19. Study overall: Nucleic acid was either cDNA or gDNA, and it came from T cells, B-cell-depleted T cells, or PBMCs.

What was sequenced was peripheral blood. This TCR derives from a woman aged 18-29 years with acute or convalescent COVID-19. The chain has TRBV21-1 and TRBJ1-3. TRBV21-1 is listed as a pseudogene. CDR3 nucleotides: TGTGCCAGCGCGTCCTACTCTGGAAACACCATATATTTT. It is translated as CASASYSGNTIYF.